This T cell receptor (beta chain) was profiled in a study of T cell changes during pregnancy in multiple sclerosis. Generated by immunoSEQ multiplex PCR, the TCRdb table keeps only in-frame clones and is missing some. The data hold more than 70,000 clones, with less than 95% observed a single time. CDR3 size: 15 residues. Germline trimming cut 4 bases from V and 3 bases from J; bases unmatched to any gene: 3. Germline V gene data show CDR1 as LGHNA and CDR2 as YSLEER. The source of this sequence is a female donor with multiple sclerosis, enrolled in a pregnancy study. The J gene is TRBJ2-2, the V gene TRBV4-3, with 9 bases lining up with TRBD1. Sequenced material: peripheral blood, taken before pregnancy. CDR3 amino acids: CASSPGTGYTGELFF. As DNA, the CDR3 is TGCGCCAGCAGCCCAGGGACAGGGTACACCGGGGAGCTGTTTTTT.